The entry below gives a single TCR beta chain sequence along with its context. Its matching antigen is unknown. This entry comes from a study of T cell repertoires in cytomegalovirus infection. Study-level information: Through public TCR beta signatures, both CMV infection and matching HLA type were indicated. Broader study findings: Cumulative frequency of public TCR beta families picked out carriers of CMV plus the relevant HLA.

The CDR3 consists of 16 residues. V shed 1 base and J shed 1 base, with 11 bases lying between them. Looked up from germline, CDR1 is LGHDT and CDR2 is YNNKEL (reference sequence). TCRdb itself ran the reads through MiXCR, one entry per CDR3 protein. Of fewer than 950,000 distinct CDR3 sequences in the sample, over 25% are singletons; the top ten hold about an eighth. The gene calls are TRBV3-1 and TRBJ1-5, with D uncertain. Here the sequenced sample was cultured CD8+ T cells from PBMCs, taken from culture after CMV antigen stimulation. The sequence came from a human donor in good health (CMV status not recorded). Some clones in this sample may be carry-over from other donors' samples. CDR3 in DNA: TGTGCCAGCAGCCAAGGAGGGAGTTACAGCAATCAGCCCCAGCATTTT. Translated: CASSQGGSYSNQPQHF.